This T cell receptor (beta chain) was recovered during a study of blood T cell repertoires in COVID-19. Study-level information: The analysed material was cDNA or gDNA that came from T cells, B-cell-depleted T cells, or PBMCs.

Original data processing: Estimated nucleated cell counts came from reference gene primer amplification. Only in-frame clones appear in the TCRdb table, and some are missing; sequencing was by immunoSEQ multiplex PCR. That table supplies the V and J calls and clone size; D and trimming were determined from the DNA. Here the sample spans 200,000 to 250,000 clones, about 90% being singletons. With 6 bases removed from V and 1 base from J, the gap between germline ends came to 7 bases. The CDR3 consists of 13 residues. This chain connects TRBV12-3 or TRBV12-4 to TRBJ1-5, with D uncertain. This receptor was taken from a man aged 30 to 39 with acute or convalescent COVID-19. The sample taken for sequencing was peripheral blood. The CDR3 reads CASSPQSNQPQHF. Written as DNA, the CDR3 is TGTGCCAGCAGCCCACAGAGCAATCAGCCCCAGCATTTT.